The rows below give T cell receptor beta chains drawn from one sample of a study of STAT3 mutations in large granular lymphocyte leukemia. Here immunoSEQ multiplex PCR was the method, and the copy in TCRdb shows in-frame clones only, minus some. The table has 15,000 to 20,000 clones, 80% to 95% seen once. Sequences were obtained from peripheral blood mononuclear cells. These TCRs come from a man aged 60 to 75 with T-cell large granular lymphocyte leukemia. Some clones in this sample may be carry-over from other donors' samples. The CDR3 runs from the conserved cysteine through the conserved F or W. The D gene is left open where the match is weak. The listing skips clone size in some rows; elsewhere it reads once, few, many or a size class.

j_call	clone_size	d_call	v_call	cdr3_nt	cdr3_aa
TRBJ1-5	.	.	TRBV19	TGTGCTACCCACCCCCACGGGGCGCGGAGCAATCAGCCCCAGCATTTT	CATHPHGARSNQPQHF
TRBJ2-2	.	TRBD2	TRBV5-4	TGTGCCAGCAGAAAGGGACTAGCGGACCCGAACACCGGGGAGCTGTTTTTT	CASRKGLADPNTGELFF
TRBJ2-7	.	.	TRBV6-6	TGTGCCAGCAGTCAGACCAAGACTTTATACTACGAGCAGTACTTC	CASSQTKTLYYEQYF
TRBJ2-2	.	TRBD1	TRBV6-6	TGTGCCAGCAGCCTGACAGGGGACACCGGGGAGCTGTTTTTT	CASSLTGDTGELFF
TRBJ1-3	.	TRBD1	TRBV30	TGTGCCTGGGAGACAGGGGGAACTGGAAACACCATATATTTT	CAWETGGTGNTIYF
TRBJ1-4	.	.	TRBV5-4	TGTGCCAGCAGCTTAGTCCCTAATGAAAAACTGTTTTTT	CASSLVPNEKLFF
TRBJ1-1	.	.	TRBV29-1	TGCAGCGGGGGGATGGACACTGAAGCTTTCTTT	CSGGMDTEAFF
TRBJ1-5	.	TRBD1	TRBV7-2	TGTGCCAGCAGCTTAGCGGGCCAGGGGGCAGGTCAGCCCCAGCATTTT	CASSLAGQGAGQPQHF
TRBJ1-3	.	.	TRBV15	TGTGCCACCAGCACAGGAAGCTCTGGAAACACCATATATTTT	CATSTGSSGNTIYF
TRBJ2-1	.	.	TRBV5-4	TGTGCCAGCAGGGGGACTCCGGCCTATGTAGATGAGCAGTTCTTC	CASRGTPAYVDEQFF
TRBJ1-2	.	.	TRBV7-9	TGTGCCACCCAGACCACTGACACCTATGGCTACACCTTC	CATQTTDTYGYTF
TRBJ2-5	once	.	TRBV7-8	TGTGCCAGCAGCTTGGTTGCTTTAGAGACCCAGTACTTC	CASSLVALETQYF
TRBJ1-1	.	TRBD1	TRBV28	TGTGCCAGCAGTACCGGACAGGGGGGCACTGAAGCTTTCTTT	CASSTGQGGTEAFF
TRBJ2-4	.	TRBD1	TRBV7-9	TGTGCCAGCAGCTTAGTTGCAGGACAGGGCCTAGCCAAAAACATTCAGTACTTC	CASSLVAGQGLAKNIQYF
TRBJ2-1	.	TRBD2	TRBV18	TGTGCCAGCTCACCGACTAGCACGGAGGTGAATGAGCAGTTCTTC	CASSPTSTEVNEQFF
TRBJ2-7	.	TRBD1	TRBV19	TGTGCCAGTAGTTCCTCAGGGGGCGAAGGCTACGAGCAGTACTTC	CASSSSGGEGYEQYF
TRBJ2-3	.	TRBD1	TRBV14	TGTGCCAGCAGCCCCCGGACAGGCCTCAACACAGATACGCAGTATTTT	CASSPRTGLNTDTQYF
TRBJ1-4	.	.	TRBV25-1	TGTGCCAGCAGGGACGGACTAAATGAAAAACTGTTTTTT	CASRDGLNEKLFF
TRBJ2-1	.	.	TRBV5-1	TGCGCCAGCAGCCTAATGGGGGCGTCGCCAGACAATGAGCAGTTCTTC	CASSLMGASPDNEQFF
TRBJ2-5	.	.	TRBV5-4	TGTGCCAGCAGCTTGGGGGTCGACTACCAAGAGACCCAGTACTTC	CASSLGVDYQETQYF
TRBJ2-7	.	.	TRBV5-1	TGCGCCAGCAGCTCCGGAGGTTTGTTTCAGTACTTC	CASSSGGLFQYF
TRBJ2-3	.	.	TRBV18	TGTGCCAGCTCACCAGGGCAGGTTAGCACAGATACGCAGTATTTT	CASSPGQVSTDTQYF
TRBJ2-1	.	.	TRBV29-1	TGCAGCGTGGGCTCGGCCGGAGGCTCCTACAATGAGCAGTTCTTC	CSVGSAGGSYNEQFF
TRBJ2-3	.	TRBD1	TRBV28	TGTGCCAGCAGTTCACGAGGACAGGCCTTGGATACGCAGTATTTT	CASSSRGQALDTQYF
TRBJ2-7	.	.	TRBV7-9	TGTGCCAGCAGCTTCGGGGGGCGCATCTACGAGCAGTACTTC	CASSFGGRIYEQYF
TRBJ2-2	once	TRBD1	TRBV12-5	TGTGCTAGTGGTTTGTTGGGACAGGGTGACACCGGGGAGCTGTTTTTT	CASGLLGQGDTGELFF
TRBJ2-5	.	TRBD2	TRBV7-9	TGTGCCAGCAGCTTAATGGGAGGGACGGAGACCCAGTACTTC	CASSLMGGTETQYF
TRBJ2-5	.	.	TRBV5-1	TGCGCCAGCAGACCGGACGAGTGGATAGGAGAGACCCAGTACTTC	CASRPDEWIGETQYF
TRBJ1-2	.	.	TRBV30	TGTGCCTGGAGTGTAGGCCCTGTGGTAGGCTACACCTTC	CAWSVGPVVGYTF
TRBJ1-1	.	.	TRBV7-9	TGTGCCAGCAGCTTAGAGGGGGATACTGAAGCTTTCTTT	CASSLEGDTEAFF
TRBJ1-1	.	TRBD1	TRBV7-3	TGTGCCAGCAGCTTAACCGGACAGGGTAACACTGAAGCTTTCTTT	CASSLTGQGNTEAFF
TRBJ2-6	.	TRBD1	TRBV2	TGTGCCAGCAGCGGACAGGGGACTGGGGCCAACGTCCTGACTTTC	CASSGQGTGANVLTF
TRBJ2-5	.	.	TRBV30	TGTGCCTGGAGTGGGGCAGACCGTGGGGCCCAGTACTTC	CAWSGADRGAQYF
TRBJ2-1	.	.	TRBV5-4	TGTGCCTCCCCCGTGGGCGATGAGCAGTTCTTC	CASPVGDEQFF